The 18 T cell receptor beta chains listed next were all sequenced from one sample in a study of cytomegalovirus exposure and HLA in healthy donors. Produced via immunoSEQ multiplex PCR; TCRdb's table is partial and in-frame only. The sample consists of about 74,000 clones, approximately 93% of them appearing once. The sequenced material came from PBMCs. These receptors originate from a man between 18 and 35 years old in good health and CMV-seropositive.

The rearrangement links TRBV10-3 to TRBJ2-3, with TRBD2 matching 9 bases. V gave up 3 bases and J gave up 2 bases; unmatched junction bases: 12. The germline V gene encodes CDR1 ENHRY and CDR2 SYGVKD. The CDR3 covers 18 residues. The CDR3 protein is CAISDPPPGLANTDTQYF. The CDR3 DNA reads TGTGCCATCAGTGACCCGCCCCCGGGACTAGCTAACACAGATACGCAGTATTTT.

This rearrangement joins TRBV4-1 to TRBJ2-7, with a tentative D call TRBD1 (6 bases). CDR1 and CDR2 (germline): MGHRA, YSYEKL. V was shortened by 2 bases and J by 9 bases, with 20 bases between the two germline ends. There are 15 residues in the CDR3. The CDR3 here is CASSQQGNHPAGQYF. CDR3 nucleotide sequence: TGCGCCAGCAGCCAACAGGGGAATCACCCGGCGGGGCAGTACTTC.

The chain employs TRBV4-1 and TRBJ2-7; a possible D gene is TRBD1 (5 bases). Trimming took 4 bases from V and 5 from J, leaving 21 bases between them. This CDR3 spans 16 amino acids. CDR1 and CDR2 from the germline V gene are MGHRA and YSYEKL. The CDR3 coding sequence is TGCGCCAGCAGCCCAGAAGGGTATCAGGGCCCCCACGAGCAGTACTTC. It yields the protein CASSPEGYQGPHEQYF.

This clone was observed a single time. J is TRBJ1-1 and V is TRBV7-9; D may be TRBD1 (6 bases). V lost 3 bases, J lost 4 bases, and 9 bases lay in between. From germline, CDR1 is SEHNR and CDR2 FQNEAQ (reference sequence). The length of the CDR3 is 13 residues. For the CDR3, the DNA is TGTGCCAGCAGCTTGGACAGTCTCACTGAAGCTTTCTTT. Translating gives CASSLDSLTEAFF.

The V and J genes are TRBV7-3 and TRBJ2-1; 14 bases are shared with TRBD2. Looked up from germline, CDR1 is SGHTA and CDR2 is FQGTGA. The CDR3 covers 16 residues. Unmatched junction bases numbered 12, after V lost 4 bases and J lost 13 bases. CDR3 loop: CASSSVGLAGGRQQFF. The CDR3 DNA is TGTGCCAGCAGCTCCGTAGGACTAGCGGGAGGCCGTCAACAGTTCTTC.

The chain uses TRBV5-1 and TRBJ2-5; possible D gene TRBD1, 6 bases. The V and J ends lost 0 bases and 5 bases respectively, with 14 bases between them. CDR1 is SGHRS, CDR2 YFSETQ, per germline. The CDR3 spans 15 residues. CDR3 region: CASSLGAGASETQYF. The CDR3 nucleotides read TGCGCCAGCAGCTTGGGGGCAGGGGCTAGCGAGACCCAGTACTTC. The full variable domain, with the rest looked up from reference TRBV5-1 and TRBJ2-5, is KAGVTQTPRYLIKTRGQQVTLSCSPISGHRSVSWYQQTPGQGLQFLFEYFSETQRNKGNFPGRFSGRQFSNSRSEMNVSTLELGDSALYLCASSLGAGASETQYFGPGTRLLVL.

The chain joins TRBV28 to TRBJ2-3; TRBD2 matches 7 bases. CDR3 length: 16 amino acids. Germline V gives CDR1 MDHEN, CDR2 SYDVKM. With V trimmed by 6 bases and J by 5 bases, 14 bases remained unmatched. CDR3 sequence reads: CASSPASGPKGDTQYF. The CDR3 region has the DNA TGTGCCAGCAGCCCAGCTAGCGGACCCAAGGGAGATACGCAGTATTTT.

The chain links TRBV7-9 to TRBJ2-7, with TRBD2 as a possible D gene (5 bases). CDR3 length: 13 residues. CDR1 is SEHNR and CDR2 is FQNEAQ in the germline V gene (reference sequence). Deletions cut 2 bases from V and 5 bases from J, with 10 bases between. The CDR3 region has the DNA TGTGCCAGCAGCTTAATGAGCGGCCACGAGCAGTACTTC. This sequence encodes CASSLMSGHEQYF.

The J gene is TRBJ2-7, the V gene TRBV2; 10 bases align to TRBD2. The CDR3 contains 19 residues. V lost 0 bases, J lost 0 bases, and 11 bases stayed unmatched. Germline V lookup: CDR1 SNHLY, CDR2 FYNNEI. The CDR3 here is CASSEAHGTSALISYEQYF. CDR3 nucleotides: TGTGCCAGCAGTGAAGCCCACGGGACTAGCGCCCTAATCTCCTACGAGCAGTACTTC.

As for this clone: The sample holds other DNA sequences that translate to the same CDR3. V gene TRBV6-1 combines with J gene TRBJ2-7, with 9 bases matching TRBD1. The CDR3 is 15 amino acids. Germline V gives CDR1 MNHNS, CDR2 SASEGT. Unmatched junction bases numbered 6, after V lost 2 bases and J lost 4 bases. CDR3 in amino acids: CASSELGTGSYEQYF. The CDR3 DNA sequence: TGTGCCAGCAGTGAACTCGGGACAGGGTCTTACGAGCAGTACTTC.

In its sample, this clone was seen once. The genes are TRBV6-5 and TRBJ2-2, with D perhaps matching TRBD2 (6 bases). This CDR3 has 13 amino acids. Deletions cut 7 bases from V and 6 bases from J, with 12 bases between. Germline V CDR1 and CDR2: MNHEY, SVGAGI. This CDR3 is CASNGRDAGELFF. The CDR3 nucleotides are TGTGCCAGCAATGGGCGGGACGCCGGGGAGCTGTTTTTT.

The CDR3 coding sequence is TGCAGCGTCGCAGGGGTTAGCGAGCAGTACTTC. It yields the protein CSVAGVSEQYF. This sequence joins TRBV29-1 and TRBJ2-7; maybe TRBD1 (6 bases). The V and J ends lost 6 bases and 6 bases respectively, with 12 bases between them. Germline loops: CDR1 SQVTM, CDR2 ANQGSEA. The CDR3 totals 11 residues.

This clone was counted once. The chain recombines TRBV9 with TRBJ2-1, with D possibly being TRBD2 (6 bases). Trimming removed 0 bases from V and 6 bases from J, with 13 bases in between. This CDR3 is 15 amino acids long. CDR1 and CDR2 from the germline V gene are SGDLS and YYNGEE. CDR3 nucleotides: TGTGCCAGCAGCGTAGCGGGGGAATTGTTCAATGAGCAGTTCTTC. It is translated as CASSVAGELFNEQFF. Variable domain in full (rest from reference TRBV9 and TRBJ2-1): DSGVTQTPKHLITATGQRVTLRCSPRSGDLSVYWYQQSLDQGLQFLIQYYNGEERAKGNILERFSAQQFPDLHSELNLSSLELGDSALYFCASSVAGELFNEQFFGPGTRLTVL.

This clone has just one count. V and J are TRBV7-9 and TRBJ2-1; 8 positions agree with TRBD1. Germline CDR1 is SEHNR and CDR2 is FQNEAQ (reference sequence). V lost 4 bases and J lost 7; bases outside the gene matches: 9. The CDR3 totals 15 residues. The CDR3, as DNA: TGTGCCAGCAGCTACCCAGGGGGCGCAGATAATGAGCAGTTCTTC. Translating gives CASSYPGGADNEQFF.

The chain joins TRBV19 to TRBJ2-2, with 8 bases aligning to TRBD2. Germline V gene data show CDR1 as LNHDA and CDR2 as SQIVND (reference sequence). CDR3 size: 15 residues. Losses at the gene ends were 5 bases for V and 4 bases for J; bases not matched to a gene: 6. CDR3 region: CASSPGGAGTGELFF. The CDR3, as DNA: TGTGCCAGTAGTCCCGGGGGGGCAGGCACCGGGGAGCTGTTTTTT.

The V call is TRBV10-1, the J call TRBJ2-7; tentative D call: TRBD2 (6 bases). V lost 0 bases to trimming and J lost 2 bases, with 11 bases between them. In germline, CDR1 is WNHNN, CDR2 SYGVQD (reference sequence). CDR3 size: 15 residues. The CDR3 bases are TGCGCCAGCAGTGAGTCAATCGGGAGTCCCTACGAGCAGTACTTC. This encodes CASSESIGSPYEQYF.

The V gene is TRBV6-5, the J gene TRBJ1-1; possible D gene TRBD1, 5 bases. This CDR3 has 12 residues. Germline-derived CDR1 and CDR2 are MNHEY and SVGAGI. V gave up 2 bases and J gave up 8 bases, with 9 bases separating them. The CDR3 DNA follows: TGTGCCAGCAGTTACGGGGCAGAAGAAGCTTTCTTT. Protein product: CASSYGAEEAFF.

The chain couples TRBV27 to TRBJ2-3, with 14 bases that match TRBD2. The CDR3 extends over 22 amino acids. CDR1 MNHEY and CDR2 SMNVEV come from the germline V gene (reference sequence). V was clipped by 0 bases and J by 2 bases; unmatched bases: 16. In DNA, the CDR3 is TGTGCCAGCAGTTTATCGGCCCCCGGGACTAGCGGGAGTAGGACGTCCACAGATACGCAGTATTTT. It encodes CASSLSAPGTSGSRTSTDTQYF.